These T cell receptor beta chains were read from a single sample in a study of a mutant IDH1 vaccine in newly diagnosed glioma. Clones were read by immunoSEQ multiplex PCR, and TCRdb kept only the in-frame ones, dropping some. The sample consists of approximately 51,000 clones, around 80% of them appearing once. No antigen is known for these receptors. The sequenced sample was PBMCs, obtained from a glioma patient whose treatment included an IDH1 peptide vaccine. These receptors originate from a woman in her forties with glioma. CDR3s include the opening cysteine and the closing phenylalanine or tryptophan. The order of the fields is D gene, J gene, clone size, V gene, CDR3 DNA, CDR3 protein. The D gene is left open where the match is weak. A row's size may be missing; if present it is once, few, many or a size class.

d_gene: TRBD1
j_gene: TRBJ1-1
abundance: -
v_gene: TRBV6-1
CDR3nt: TGTGCCAGCAATACCGGGACAGGGGGTTTCTTT
CDR3aa: CASNTGTGGFF

d_gene: -
j_gene: TRBJ2-1
abundance: -
v_gene: TRBV6-6
CDR3nt: TGTGCCAGCAGTTACTCTATGGAGGGGCTAGGGAATGAGCAGTTCTTC
CDR3aa: CASSYSMEGLGNEQFF

d_gene: TRBD1
j_gene: TRBJ1-2
abundance: -
v_gene: TRBV2
CDR3nt: TGTGCCAGCAGCCAGGGGGTGCGAGGCTACACCTTC
CDR3aa: CASSQGVRGYTF

d_gene: TRBD1
j_gene: TRBJ1-2
abundance: few
v_gene: TRBV7-9
CDR3nt: TGTGCCAGCAGCCAGACAGGGGGCGACGGCTACACCTTC
CDR3aa: CASSQTGGDGYTF

d_gene: TRBD1
j_gene: TRBJ1-1
abundance: -
v_gene: TRBV5-1
CDR3nt: TGCGCCAGCAGGACAGGGTGGGCCACTGAAGCTTTCTTT
CDR3aa: CASRTGWATEAFF

d_gene: TRBD1
j_gene: TRBJ1-3
abundance: -
v_gene: TRBV7-2
CDR3nt: TGTGCCAGCAGCTCGACAGGGGCCTACGGTGGAAACACCATATATTTT
CDR3aa: CASSSTGAYGGNTIYF

d_gene: -
j_gene: TRBJ2-1
abundance: -
v_gene: TRBV5-1
CDR3nt: TGCGCCAGCAGCTTGGGCGGACCGGACTACAATGAGCAGTTCTTC
CDR3aa: CASSLGGPDYNEQFF

d_gene: -
j_gene: TRBJ2-1
abundance: -
v_gene: TRBV7-8
CDR3nt: TGTGCCAGCAGCCATCGGGGCTTCGACTCTTACAATGAGCAGTTCTTC
CDR3aa: CASSHRGFDSYNEQFF

d_gene: -
j_gene: TRBJ2-3
abundance: few
v_gene: TRBV5-4
CDR3nt: TGTGCCAGCAGCCCCGGGACTAGCACAGATACGCAGTATTTT
CDR3aa: CASSPGTSTDTQYF

d_gene: -
j_gene: TRBJ2-7
abundance: -
v_gene: TRBV7-9
CDR3nt: TGTGCCAGCAGCTTAACAGGTTACGAGCAGTACTTC
CDR3aa: CASSLTGYEQYF

d_gene: TRBD1
j_gene: TRBJ1-1
abundance: -
v_gene: TRBV6-6
CDR3nt: TGTGCCAGCAGCCGCAGGGGGAGGAACACTGAAGCTTTCTTT
CDR3aa: CASSRRGRNTEAFF

d_gene: -
j_gene: TRBJ2-3
abundance: -
v_gene: TRBV5-6
CDR3nt: TGTGCCAGCAGCTTGGTAGGGGGGGGCACAGATACGCAGTATTTT
CDR3aa: CASSLVGGGTDTQYF

d_gene: -
j_gene: TRBJ2-7
abundance: -
v_gene: TRBV10-2
CDR3nt: TGCGCCAGCAGTGAAGAGGGCAGGTCACCCTACGAGCAGTACTTC
CDR3aa: CASSEEGRSPYEQYF

d_gene: TRBD1
j_gene: TRBJ1-1
abundance: -
v_gene: TRBV5-1
CDR3nt: TGCGCCAGCAGCTCGACAGGGGTCCCGAACACTGAAGCTTTCTTT
CDR3aa: CASSSTGVPNTEAFF

d_gene: -
j_gene: TRBJ1-1
abundance: -
v_gene: TRBV9
CDR3nt: TGTGCCAGCAGCCCTACCATGAACACTGAAGCTTTCTTT
CDR3aa: CASSPTMNTEAFF

d_gene: TRBD2
j_gene: TRBJ2-7
abundance: -
v_gene: TRBV7-2
CDR3nt: TGTGCCAGCAGCTTAGCTCATACTAGCGGGGGCTACGAGCAGTACTTC
CDR3aa: CASSLAHTSGGYEQYF

d_gene: TRBD1
j_gene: TRBJ1-1
abundance: -
v_gene: TRBV14
CDR3nt: TGTGCCAGCAGCCAAGATGACCGGGACAGGCAAGGAGCTTTCTTT
CDR3aa: CASSQDDRDRQGAFF